Following are 18 T cell receptor beta chains from one sample sequenced in a study of human T cells and chemical hapten exposure. The time point was: pre-sensitization, week 0. The treatment denotes: therapeutic diphenylcyclopropenone sensitization with weekly scalp DPC. TCRdb re-called the RACE reads through MiXCR, storing one row per CDR3 protein. The sample gives about 180,000 distinct CDR3 sequences, more than 25% of which show up once; less than 3.5% is in the top ten. The sample consisted of whole blood, taken in connection with sensitization to the hapten diphenylcyclopropenone (DPC). The source is a woman aged 30 to 39 with alopecia areata. Some clones in this sample may be carry-over from other donors' samples.

This clonotype was recorded many times. CDR3 amino acids: CSARSGVPNIQYF. The DNA for the CDR3 is TGCAGTGCTAGATCGGGGGTTCCAAACATTCAGTACTTC. This chain uses TRBV20-1 with TRBJ2-4, with a weak D call TRBD2 (6 bases). The CDR3 is 13 residues long. Trimming shortened V by 2 bases and J by 6 bases, and 11 bases separated the two germline ends. Per germline, CDR1 DFQATT and CDR2 SNEGSKA (reference sequence).

At least ten counts were recorded for this clonotype. The chain combines TRBV28 with TRBJ2-1; 8 nucleotides match TRBD2. CDR1 is MDHEN and CDR2 is SYDVKM in the germline V gene. The CDR3 is made up of 15 amino acids. The ends lost 3 bases at V and 6 bases at J; junction bases unmatched: 7. CDR3: CASSFATGGPNEQFF. The CDR3 region has the DNA TGTGCCAGCAGTTTTGCAACGGGAGGGCCCAATGAGCAGTTCTTC.

This clonotype has a handful of counts. V and J are TRBV29-1 and TRBJ2-3; TRBD2 matches at 7 bases. The V gene's germline CDR1 is SQVTM and CDR2 ANQGSEA. This CDR3 region has 13 residues. With 7 bases clipped from V and 2 bases from J, the junction kept 6 bases outside the gene matches. The CDR3 reads CSASSGNTDTQYF. CDR3 nucleotide sequence: TGCAGCGCCTCTAGCGGTAACACAGATACGCAGTATTTT.

This clonotype was detected a few times. This chain joins TRBV27 and TRBJ2-3, with 10 bases lining up with TRBD2. V shed 4 bases and J 4 bases; nucleotides not matched to a gene: 2. CDR1 and CDR2 (germline): MNHEY, SMNVEV (reference sequence). This CDR3 is built from 14 residues. CDR3 in amino acids: CASSSGLAADTQYF. CDR3 DNA sequence: TGTGCCAGCAGTTCCGGACTAGCGGCAGATACGCAGTATTTT.

The rearrangement uses TRBV30 and TRBJ2-3; 11 bases match TRBD2. From germline, CDR1 is GTSNPN and CDR2 SVGIG (reference sequence). The J segment lost 3 bases and the V segment lost 1 base, leaving 9 bases of the junction unmatched. There are 17 residues in the CDR3. The CDR3 is CAWSALRTSGWTDTQYF. CDR3 DNA: TGTGCCTGGAGTGCCCTACGGACTAGCGGGTGGACAGATACGCAGTATTTT.

This clonotype was detected only a few times. The chain employs TRBV6-5 and TRBJ2-1, with 9 nucleotides matching TRBD1. The CDR3 has 15 amino acids. Germline CDR1 is MNHEY and CDR2 is SVGAGI. V trimming: 2 bases; J trimming: 9 bases; junction bases outside the gene matches: 8. This CDR3 reads CASSYRDRATAEQFF. The DNA of the CDR3 is TGTGCCAGCAGTTACCGGGACAGGGCGACCGCTGAGCAGTTCTTC.

This clonotype was seen a few times. The V call is TRBV13, the J call TRBJ2-1, with 10 bases matching TRBD2. The CDR3 contains 18 residues. The V and J ends lost 5 bases and 4 bases, in that order; junction bases with no gene match: 14. Germline assignment: CDR1 PRHDT and CDR2 FYEKMQ (reference sequence). CDR3 amino acids: CASSNNLLLAGLYNEQFF. The CDR3 region has the DNA TGTGCCAGCAGCAACAACCTTCTACTAGCGGGATTATACAATGAGCAGTTCTTC.

This clonotype showed up just a few times. The chain uses TRBV7-6 and TRBJ2-7; TRBD2 agrees at 12 bases. The CDR3 is made up of 15 amino acids. CDR1 and CDR2 (germline): SGHVS, FNYEAQ. V lost 4 bases to trimming and J lost 3 bases; unmatched junction nucleotides: 4. CDR3 region: CASSSPGLAGYEQYF. The CDR3 DNA follows: TGTGCCAGCAGCTCCCCGGGACTAGCGGGCTACGAGCAGTACTTC.

This chain connects TRBV28 to TRBJ1-1; tentative D call: TRBD1 (6 bases). The CDR3 sequence is 12 residues long. Germline CDR1 reads MDHEN; CDR2 reads SYDVKM. V lost 5 bases to trimming and J lost 8 bases, with 12 bases between them. CDR3 sequence reads: CASSQGTPEAFF. The CDR3 region has the DNA TGTGCCAGCAGTCAAGGGACACCAGAAGCTTTCTTT.

This chain joins TRBV20-1 and TRBJ1-2; 8 bases are shared with TRBD1. The CDR3 contains 15 residues. From germline, CDR1 is DFQATT and CDR2 SNEGSKA (reference sequence). V shed 6 bases, J shed 4 bases, and the junction held 13 bases outside the gene matches. The CDR3 region has the DNA TGCAGTGCCCAACGTGGACAGGGAGGCGGCTATGGCTACACCTTC. Its protein is CSAQRGQGGGYGYTF.

This clonotype was recorded at least ten times. This rearrangement joins TRBV10-2 to TRBJ2-3; a weak D match, TRBD2 (6 bases). The length of the CDR3 is 19 residues. The germline V and J ends were trimmed by 7 bases and 1 base, with 27 bases remaining between them. From germline, CDR1 is WSHSY and CDR2 SAAADI. CDR3 coding DNA: TGCGCCAGCACCAGGAGAGTGGGGCTGGCTAGCGCCCGCACAGATACGCAGTATTTT. Translating gives CASTRRVGLASARTDTQYF.

In its sample, this clonotype was seen a few times. The chain links TRBV6-2 or TRBV6-3 to TRBJ2-3; D unresolved. In germline, CDR1 is MNHEY, CDR2 SVGEGT. CDR3 length equals 11 residues. V was clipped by 8 bases and J by 9 bases, with 12 bases between them. The CDR3 region is CASAGALTQYF. Here the CDR3 DNA reads TGTGCCAGCGCAGGAGCGCTAACGCAGTATTTT.

Worth noting for this clonotype: This may stem from a read error, because a much larger clone lies one nucleotide away. The rearrangement uses TRBV25-1 and TRBJ2-2; unclear D gene. Trimming stripped 6 bases from V and 1 base from J, with 0 bases between. This CDR3 contains 11 residues. From germline, CDR1 is MGHDK and CDR2 SYGVNS. The DNA of the CDR3 is TGTGCCAGCAGGAACACCGGGGAGCTGTTTTTT. Translating it yields CASRNTGELFF. Supplemented by reference TRBV25-1 and TRBJ2-2, the full variable domain reads EADIYQTPRYLVIGTGKKITLECSQTMGHDKMYWYQQDPGMELHLIHYSYGVNSTEKGDLSSESTVSRIRTEHFPLTLESARPSHTSQYLCASRNTGELFFGEGSRLTVL.

This chain connects TRBV20-1 to TRBJ1-1; 10 nucleotides align to TRBD1. The J segment lost 3 bases and the V segment lost 3 bases, leaving 7 bases of the junction unmatched. CDR3 length: 15 residues. Germline assignment: CDR1 DFQATT and CDR2 SNEGSKA (reference sequence). In DNA form, the CDR3 reads TGCAGTGCTAGCCCCCGGGACAGGGGCGACACTGAAGCTTTCTTT. Encoded protein: CSASPRDRGDTEAFF.

The chain employs TRBV6-1 and TRBJ2-7, with D tentatively TRBD1 (6 bases). V was trimmed by 4 bases and J by 6 bases, leaving 16 bases between them. Germline-derived CDR1 and CDR2 are MNHNS and SASEGT. This CDR3 has 14 residues. CDR3 in DNA: TGTGCCAGCAGTGTATTACAGGGCGAGGGCGAGCAGTACTTC. It specifies CASSVLQGEGEQYF.

The chain couples TRBV4-2 to TRBJ2-5; 8 bases align to TRBD1. The CDR3 contains 16 residues. The germline gives CDR1 LGHNA, CDR2 YNFKEQ. The trim removed 0 bases at V and 0 bases at J, leaving 3 bases unmatched. CDR3 nucleotides: TGTGCCAGCAGCCAAGATAACAGGGGGTACCAAGAGACCCAGTACTTC. Its translation is CASSQDNRGYQETQYF.

V gene TRBV29-1 combines with J gene TRBJ2-3, with D tentatively TRBD2 (5 bases). The germline gives CDR1 SQVTM, CDR2 ANQGSEA. Trimming cost V 4 bases and J 2 bases, with 13 bases left between them. CDR3 length: 14 residues. CDR3 nucleotide sequence: TGCAGCGTTGCGGCGGAGCGGCTCACAGATACGCAGTATTTT. It encodes CSVAAERLTDTQYF.

This clonotype came up a few times. V and J are TRBV28 and TRBJ1-2; D remains unclear. Germline-derived CDR1 and CDR2 are MDHEN and SYDVKM. The CDR3 spans 14 residues. Between the trimmed V and J ends, which lost 3 bases and 4 bases, there was a span of 12 bases. The CDR3 nucleotides are TGTGCCAGCAGTTTGGTTCAATGGGGCTATGGCTACACCTTC. It codes for CASSLVQWGYGYTF.